These T cell receptor beta chains were read from a single sample in a study of sequential checkpoint blockade in melanoma. Sequencing was performed with immunoSEQ multiplex PCR; in TCRdb, only in-frame clones are kept and a portion is missing. The repertoire includes 34,000 or so clones, more than 65% of them detected once, and roughly 18% sits in the top ten. This sample comprised CD8+ T cells sorted from blood (inferred from file names), obtained from a patient given nivolumab and ipilimumab in sequence. The receptors derive from a human donor with melanoma. The CDR3 runs from the conserved cysteine through the conserved F or W. Each record gives: J gene, clone size, V gene, D gene, CDR3 DNA, CDR3 protein. The D gene is left open where the match is weak. Where a row states a size, it is once, few, many or the class of an expanded clone; other rows omit it.

>TRBJ1-2|NA|TRBV18|NA
TGTGCCAGCTCACCCGCCCAGGCCTATGGCTACACCTTC
CASSPAQAYGYTF
>TRBJ1-6|NA|TRBV5-1|NA
TGCGCCAGCAGCTTGGCCCGTGCGGGGGGCATGAATTCACCCCTCCACTTT
CASSLARAGGMNSPLHF
>TRBJ1-1|NA|TRBV19|NA
TGTGCCAGTATCTTCCCCGGTGGGGGCGCGAGGACTGAAGCTTTCTTT
CASIFPGGGARTEAFF
>TRBJ2-7|NA|TRBV7-9|TRBD1
TGTGCCAGCAGCGGGGACAGGGGCTACGAGCAGTACTTC
CASSGDRGYEQYF
>TRBJ2-7|NA|TRBV27|TRBD2
TGTGCCAGCGGGACTAGCGGAATCTACGAGCAGTACTTC
CASGTSGIYEQYF
>TRBJ2-1|NA|TRBV6-5|NA
TGTGCCAGCAGTTACTCATCGGGTCGGCATGAGCAGTTCTTC
CASSYSSGRHEQFF
>TRBJ2-1|NA|TRBV14|TRBD2
TGTGCCAGCAGCAGCGACCTAGCGGGAAGAGGGTATTACAATGAGCAGTTCTTC
CASSSDLAGRGYYNEQFF
>TRBJ2-2|few|TRBV5-4|TRBD1
TGTGCCAGCAGCCTTCGGGACAGGGGTATTACCGGGGAGCTGTTTTTT
CASSLRDRGITGELFF
>TRBJ2-2|NA|TRBV7-9|NA
TGTGCCAGCAGCTTAGAAGGGGTAGCCGGGGAGCTGTTTTTT
CASSLEGVAGELFF
>TRBJ1-2|NA|TRBV6-6|NA
TGTGCCAGCAGTTACTCACCAGGGATGGACGGCTACACCTTC
CASSYSPGMDGYTF
>TRBJ1-2|NA|TRBV2|NA
TGTGCCAGCAGTGAGGCCGGCAGGGGAAACTATGGCTACACCTTC
CASSEAGRGNYGYTF
>TRBJ1-1|NA|TRBV30|NA
TGTGCCTGGAGTGTATTAACCCCTGCGGGACCTGAAGCTTTCTTT
CAWSVLTPAGPEAFF
>TRBJ2-7|NA|TRBV7-6|NA
TGTGCCAGCAGCATCGGGGACTCTAGCTCCTACGAGCAGTACTTC
CASSIGDSSSYEQYF
>TRBJ1-2|NA|TRBV7-3|TRBD1
TGTGCCAGCAGCTCCACAGGGGGAGCTAACTATGGCTACACCTTC
CASSSTGGANYGYTF
>TRBJ1-1|once|TRBV9|NA
TGTGCCAGCAGCGCAGGGGCAGGGACTATGAACACTGAAGCTTTCTTT
CASSAGAGTMNTEAFF
>TRBJ1-4|few|TRBV15|NA
TGTGCCACCAGCAGAGACAGGGCCAAACTGTTTTTT
CATSRDRAKLFF
>TRBJ2-3|NA|TRBV7-9|NA
TGTGCCATCAGGGCACCAGGGACAGATACGCAGTATTTT
CAIRAPGTDTQYF
>TRBJ1-2|NA|TRBV6-5|NA
TGTGCCAGCACCCCAATTGGCGGGAACTATGGCTACACCTTC
CASTPIGGNYGYTF
>TRBJ1-6|NA|TRBV27|NA
TGTGCCAGCAGTTTTGGTCCGGGGAGCTCCTATAATTCACCCCTCCACTTT
CASSFGPGSSYNSPLHF
>TRBJ2-1|few|TRBV9|TRBD1
TGTGCCAGCAGCGTAGGGGACAGGGGGTTGGATGAGCAGTTCTTC
CASSVGDRGLDEQFF
>TRBJ1-5|once|TRBV27|NA
TGTGCCAGCAGTTACAGGTATAGCAATCAGCCCCAGCATTTT
CASSYRYSNQPQHF
>TRBJ1-2|NA|TRBV29-1|TRBD1
TGCAGCGTCCCGACAGGGGGGAAGGCTAACTATGGCTACACCTTC
CSVPTGGKANYGYTF
>TRBJ1-1|NA|TRBV7-9|TRBD1
TGTGCCAGCACTAGGGGGCTAACTGAAGCTTTCTTT
CASTRGLTEAFF
>TRBJ1-4|NA|TRBV7-2|NA
TGTGCCAGCAGCCTGTGGGCAACTAGTAATGAAAAACTGTTTTTT
CASSLWATSNEKLFF
>TRBJ1-5|NA|TRBV9|NA
TGTGCCAGCAGTTTCGGTCTTAGCAATCAGCCCCAGCATTTT
CASSFGLSNQPQHF
>TRBJ2-7|NA|TRBV6-5|NA
TGTGCCAGCAGGTCGGTGAGCTCCTACGAGCAGTACTTC
CASRSVSSYEQYF
>TRBJ1-2|NA|TRBV4-1|NA
TGCGCCAGCAGCCAAGACCGTTCCGGGGATGGCTACACCTTC
CASSQDRSGDGYTF
>TRBJ2-2|medium-sized|TRBV7-9|NA
TGTGCCAGCAGTTTGTCCAGGGGCATATACACCGGGGAGCTGTTTTTT
CASSLSRGIYTGELFF
>TRBJ1-1|NA|TRBV5-1|NA
TGCGCCAGCAGCTTGGACAGGGAGACTGAAGCTTTCTTT
CASSLDRETEAFF
>TRBJ1-1|NA|TRBV7-2|NA
TGTGCCAGCAGCTTTAAAGTGGCCGTCACTGAAGCTTTCTTT
CASSFKVAVTEAFF
>TRBJ1-1|NA|TRBV7-6|NA
TGTGCCAGCAGCTTCCAGATAGACAGTCCCAACACTGAAGCTTTCTTT
CASSFQIDSPNTEAFF
>TRBJ2-1|once|TRBV19|NA
TGTGCCAGTAGTAACTTTACCTTCCCCTACAATGAGCAGTTCTTC
CASSNFTFPYNEQFF
>TRBJ2-7|NA|TRBV5-5|NA
TGTGCCAGCAGCTTGGTAGTCCGCTACGAGCAGTACTTC
CASSLVVRYEQYF
>TRBJ2-7|once|TRBV27|NA
TGTGCCAGCAGTTCCCCAACAGGGAACCTTATTTCCTACGAGCAGTACTTC
CASSSPTGNLISYEQYF
>TRBJ2-2|NA|TRBV4-1|NA
TGCGCCAGCAGCCCACAGGGAGGGGACACCGGGGAGCTGTTTTTT
CASSPQGGDTGELFF
>TRBJ1-5|NA|TRBV19|NA
TGTGCCAGTAGTCGGCGGGGGCTGGGCCAGCCCCAGCATTTT
CASSRRGLGQPQHF
>TRBJ1-1|NA|TRBV7-9|TRBD1
TGTGCCAGCAGCTCACTGGCAGGGGGCGCCTACACTGAAGCTTTCTTT
CASSSLAGGAYTEAFF
>TRBJ2-1|NA|TRBV27|TRBD2
TGTGCCAGCAGTTTGGTGCGGGGGGGGCCCGATGAGCAGTTCTTC
CASSLVRGGPDEQFF
>TRBJ2-7|NA|TRBV25-1|NA
TGTGCCACCGAGGCGGGGTACGAGCAGTACTTC
CATEAGYEQYF
>TRBJ2-7|NA|TRBV10-3|NA
TGTGCCATCAGTGAGTTGGGGGGGGCTAGCTCCTACGAGCAGTACTTC
CAISELGGASSYEQYF
>TRBJ2-5|few|TRBV21-1|NA
TGTGCCAGCAGCAAAGGGCCGGGACAGGGGGCAGAGACCCAGTACTTC
CASSKGPGQGAETQYF
>TRBJ2-2|NA|TRBV27|NA
TGTGCCAGCAGTCCCCCTTGGGCCCTCGGGGAGCTGTTTTTT
CASSPPWALGELFF
>TRBJ1-6|NA|TRBV27|TRBD1
TGTGCCAGCAGTGACAGGGGGAGGTCACCCCTCCACTTT
CASSDRGRSPLHF
>TRBJ1-2|NA|TRBV27|NA
TGTGCCAGCAGTTTTTCGGGGGGTAACTATGGCTACACCTTC
CASSFSGGNYGYTF
>TRBJ1-2|NA|TRBV6-1|NA
TGTGCCAGCAGTGAGAATGGAGACTATGGCTACACCTTC
CASSENGDYGYTF
>TRBJ1-1|NA|TRBV27|NA
TGTGCCAGCAGTTTACTTATGAGCACTGAAGCTTTCTTT
CASSLLMSTEAFF
>TRBJ2-1|once|TRBV5-1|TRBD2
TGCGCCAGCAGCATCCCGGGGGGGGGCCGATACAATGAGCAGTTCTTC
CASSIPGGGRYNEQFF
>TRBJ1-1|NA|TRBV27|TRBD1
TGTGCCAGCAGTAACCGACAGGGCTCTGGGACTGAAGCTTTCTTT
CASSNRQGSGTEAFF
>TRBJ2-5|NA|TRBV4-1|NA
TGCGCCAGCAGCCCCCAGGACTACCAAGAGACCCAGTACTTC
CASSPQDYQETQYF
>TRBJ1-5|NA|TRBV5-5|NA
TGTGCCAGCAGCTCGTTAAAAAGGGGTCAGCCCCAGCATTTT
CASSSLKRGQPQHF
>TRBJ1-6|NA|TRBV27|TRBD1
TGTGCCAGCAGTTTTTCACAGGGGGCCAGTTCACCCCTCCACTTT
CASSFSQGASSPLHF
>TRBJ2-1|NA|TRBV15|TRBD2
TGTGCCACCAGCACCAGCAGGGACTATACCTACAATGAGCAGTTCTTC
CATSTSRDYTYNEQFF
>TRBJ1-6|NA|TRBV4-3|TRBD1
TGCGCCAGCAGCTCCCTATCCCACAGGGGCACTTCACCCCTCCACTTT
CASSSLSHRGTSPLHF
>TRBJ1-2|few|TRBV5-1|TRBD1
TGCGCCAGCAGCTACCGGGACAGGGACTTTGACTATGGCTACACCTTC
CASSYRDRDFDYGYTF
>TRBJ1-6|NA|TRBV7-9|NA
TGTGCCAGCAGCCCACAGGAGAGCTCCTATAATTCACCCCTCCACTTT
CASSPQESSYNSPLHF
>TRBJ1-2|NA|TRBV7-9|NA
TGTGCCAGCAGCTCTACGGCAGGGTTCCAAGGCTACACCTTC
CASSSTAGFQGYTF
>TRBJ1-1|few|TRBV19|TRBD1
TGTGCCAGTAGTGCTGAGGGACAGTACGAAGCTTTCTTT
CASSAEGQYEAFF
>TRBJ2-1|NA|TRBV18|NA
TGTGCCAGCTCACCCGACAGGTCCCGTGAGGACAATGAGCAGTTCTTC
CASSPDRSREDNEQFF
>TRBJ1-5|NA|TRBV4-1|NA
TGCGCCAGCAGCCTCGGGACATGGGGAAGCAATCAGCCCCAGCATTTT
CASSLGTWGSNQPQHF